One sample yielded the 29 T cell receptor beta chains listed below, sequenced in a study of blood T cell repertoires in COVID-19. The method was immunoSEQ multiplex PCR; TCRdb's version includes in-frame clones alone and lacks a portion of them. The data show 100,000 to 150,000 clones, with more than 70% seen just once and roughly 1.2% held by the top ten. Sequencing input: peripheral blood. These receptors came from a woman older than 75 with acute or convalescent COVID-19.

The rearrangement links TRBV2 to TRBJ1-2; 8 positions match TRBD1. This CDR3 is built from 15 residues. Trimming at V came to 5 bases and at J to 2 bases, leaving 7 bases not matched to a gene. CDR1 SNHLY and CDR2 FYNNEI come from the germline V gene. The CDR3 loop is CASSPDRGPNYGYTF. The DNA for the CDR3 is TGTGCCAGCAGTCCAGACAGGGGACCCAACTATGGCTACACCTTC.

This clone was counted a few times. This sequence joins TRBV5-8 and TRBJ2-7; weak D call: TRBD1 (6 bases). This CDR3 is built from 14 residues. V was trimmed by 0 bases and J by 3 bases, leaving 10 bases between them. The germline CDR1 and CDR2 sequences are SGHTS and YDEGEE. CDR3 nucleotide sequence: TGTGCCAGCAGCTTGGGGACAGCCAACTACGAGCAGTACTTC. Amino acids: CASSLGTANYEQYF.

Remarks on this clone: Other DNA sequences of this sample code for an identical CDR3. The chain joins TRBV3-1 (or the pseudogene TRBV3-2) to TRBJ1-1; D uncertain. Germline V gene data show CDR1 as LGHDT and CDR2 as YNNKEL (reference sequence). V was clipped by 3 bases and J by 1 base, with 6 bases between them. The length of the CDR3 is 13 residues. Written as DNA, the CDR3 is TGTGCCAGCAGCCAGGGCCAGAACACTGAAGCTTTCTTT. The encoded protein is CASSQGQNTEAFF.

The chain has TRBV9 and TRBJ1-3, with D unresolved. CDR3 size: 16 residues. Germline CDR1 is SGDLS and CDR2 is YYNGEE. Trimming cost V 0 bases and J 1 base, with 11 bases left between them. Here the CDR3 DNA reads TGTGCCAGCAGCGTAGCTTCAGGCTTTTCTGGAAACACCATATATTTT. Its translation is CASSVASGFSGNTIYF.

The J gene is TRBJ2-4, the V gene TRBV5-4, with TRBD2 matching over 13 bases. The V segment lost 5 bases and the J segment 0 bases; nucleotides outside the gene matches: 8. The CDR3 is 18 residues long. Germline V gene sequence: CDR1 SGHNT, CDR2 YYREEE (reference sequence). The CDR3 sequence: CASSPGTSGVIAKNIQYF. The CDR3 nucleotides are TGTGCCAGCAGTCCCGGGACTAGCGGGGTTATAGCCAAAAACATTCAGTACTTC.

The genes are TRBV5-1 and TRBJ1-1; the D is unclear. The germline V gene encodes CDR1 SGHRS and CDR2 YFSETQ. Trimming left V 5 bases short and J 6 bases short, with 20 bases between. This CDR3 region has 15 residues. This chain's CDR3 is CASRGGVGNGAEAFF. DNA for the CDR3: TGCGCCAGCAGGGGAGGAGTGGGGAACGGGGCTGAAGCTTTCTTT.

The chain recombines TRBV2 with TRBJ1-2, with D possibly TRBD1 on 5 matching bases. Germline V CDR1 and CDR2: SNHLY, FYNNEI. This CDR3 contains 14 residues. With 6 bases removed from V and 5 bases from J, the gap between germline ends came to 16 bases. CDR3 nucleotide sequence: TGTGCCAGCAGGACAGACAACCGTGGATATGGCTACACCTTC. Amino acid sequence: CASRTDNRGYGYTF.

The chain carries TRBV18 and TRBJ1-4; TRBD1 aligns across 11 bases. Per the germline V gene, CDR1 is KGHSH and CDR2 is LQKENI. The CDR3 contains 15 residues. V was clipped by 3 bases and J by 6 bases; unmatched bases: 3. The DNA of the CDR3 is TGTGCCAGCTCACCCGGGACAGGGGGTTATGAAAAACTGTTTTTT. Translating it yields CASSPGTGGYEKLFF.

The V and J genes are TRBV28 and TRBJ2-3; 8 nucleotides match TRBD2. Germline trimming cut 2 bases from V and 2 bases from J; bases unmatched to any gene: 6. Germline V gene data show CDR1 as MDHEN and CDR2 as SYDVKM. The CDR3 has 16 amino acids. As DNA, the CDR3 is TGTGCCAGCAGTTTAAATGTCGGGAGGGTCACAGATACGCAGTATTTT. This sequence encodes CASSLNVGRVTDTQYF.

CDR3 coding DNA: TGTGCCAGCAGCTTAGTATGGGGGACAGGGAGGGACTATGGCTACACCTTC. This translates into CASSLVWGTGRDYGYTF. The chain carries TRBV7-3 and TRBJ1-2, with 9 bases lining up with TRBD1. CDR3 length: 17 amino acids. Looked up from germline, CDR1 is SGHTA and CDR2 is FQGTGA. Losses at the gene ends were 2 bases for V and 3 bases for J; bases not matched to a gene: 10.

The chain is built from TRBV28 and TRBJ2-2, with 12 bases matching TRBD2. This CDR3 has 16 amino acids. Germline values: CDR1 MDHEN, CDR2 SYDVKM. V lost 2 bases and J lost 7; bases outside the gene matches: 5. The CDR3 DNA is TGTGCCAGCAGTTTAACTAGCGGGAGGAGGGGCGGGGAGCTGTTTTTT. This encodes CASSLTSGRRGGELFF.

The chain employs TRBV7-9 and TRBJ2-7, with 8 bases lining up with TRBD2. In germline, CDR1 is SEHNR, CDR2 FQNEAQ (reference sequence). The CDR3 totals 15 residues. Trimming took 3 bases from V and 4 from J; bases not matched to a gene: 8. As DNA, the CDR3 is TGTGCCAGCAGCTTTAGGTCGGGGGGGTATTACGAGCAGTACTTC. The encoded protein is CASSFRSGGYYEQYF. Based on the CDR3 plus reference TRBV7-9 and TRBJ2-7, the full variable domain is DTGVSQNPRHKITKRGQNVTFRCDPISEHNRLYWYRQTLGQGPEFLTYFQNEAQLEKSRLLSDRFSAERPKGSFSTLEIQRTEQGDSAMYLCASSFRSGGYYEQYFGPGTRLTVT.

The rearrangement joins TRBV2 to TRBJ2-7, with TRBD1 identical over 8 bases. This CDR3 spans 15 amino acids. The germline gives CDR1 SNHLY, CDR2 FYNNEI. V dropped 2 bases and J dropped 3; count of bases not matched to a gene: 6. The CDR3 DNA sequence: TGTGCCAGCAGTGAACAGGGACAGGCCTACTACGAGCAGTACTTC. This encodes CASSEQGQAYYEQYF.

The chain has TRBV5-1 and TRBJ2-1; no firm D call. V was cut by 5 bases and J by 3 bases, with 9 bases left in between. CDR1 is SGHRS, CDR2 YFSETQ, per germline. The CDR3 has 13 residues. The CDR3 region has the DNA TGCGCCAGCAGTGAACAGAGCTACAATGAGCAGTTCTTC. Protein sequence: CASSEQSYNEQFF.

The count of this clone is one. The genes are TRBV9 and TRBJ1-5; D call uncertain. The CDR3 is 13 residues long. V dropped 0 bases and J dropped 4 bases, with 5 bases sitting between them. The germline CDR1 and CDR2 sequences are SGDLS and YYNGEE. CDR3 in amino acids: CASSVDINQPQHF. The CDR3 nucleotides read TGTGCCAGCAGCGTAGACATTAATCAGCCCCAGCATTTT.

The chain employs TRBV6-1 and TRBJ2-7; weak D call: TRBD2 (5 bases). V lost 2 bases to trimming and J lost 7 bases, with 18 bases between them. This CDR3 is built from 15 residues. Germline V gene data show CDR1 as MNHNS and CDR2 as SASEGT. The CDR3 reads CASSENGVVGLEQYF. CDR3 coding DNA: TGTGCCAGCAGTGAAAACGGGGTCGTAGGATTAGAGCAGTACTTC.

The V gene is TRBV7-2, the J gene TRBJ1-1; possibly TRBD1 for D (6 bases). V lost 5 bases to trimming and J lost 4 bases, with 26 bases between them. Germline V gives CDR1 SGHTA, CDR2 FQGNSA. CDR3 length: 18 residues. The CDR3 is CASSNLASGHRRGTEAFF. CDR3 nucleotides: TGTGCCAGCAGCAACTTAGCCTCGGGACACCGGCGTGGCACTGAAGCTTTCTTT.

The rearrangement joins TRBV7-2 to TRBJ2-1, with TRBD1 identical over 11 bases. Germline V gene data show CDR1 as SGHTA and CDR2 as FQGNSA. The CDR3 runs to 17 residues. The V and J ends lost 5 bases and 5 bases, in that order; junction bases with no gene match: 11. The CDR3 here is CASSPRTGGYGDNEQFF. The CDR3 nucleotides read TGTGCCAGCAGCCCGAGGACAGGGGGCTATGGGGACAATGAGCAGTTCTTC.

The rearrangement joins TRBV19 to TRBJ1-5; 10 positions match TRBD1. Per germline, CDR1 LNHDA and CDR2 SQIVND (reference sequence). The CDR3 covers 18 residues. V dropped 4 bases and J dropped 4; count of bases not matched to a gene: 13. Here the CDR3 reads CASSRGVNRDRGNQPQHF. The CDR3 region has the DNA TGTGCCAGTAGTAGAGGCGTAAACCGGGACAGGGGAAATCAGCCCCAGCATTTT.

V usage is TRBV5-1 and J usage is TRBJ1-1; D is perhaps TRBD1 (5 bases). CDR3 size: 14 residues. Germline CDR1 is SGHRS and CDR2 is YFSETQ. Deletions cut 5 bases from V and 3 bases from J, with 14 bases between. CDR3 loop: CASRNSRVDTEAFF. Here the CDR3 DNA reads TGCGCCAGCAGAAATTCCAGGGTGGACACTGAAGCTTTCTTT.

The chain recombines TRBV5-4 with TRBJ1-2, with a possible D match to TRBD1 (6 bases). CDR3 size: 14 residues. Germline loops: CDR1 SGHNT, CDR2 YYREEE (reference sequence). V lost 4 bases and J 3 bases, leaving 13 bases between the germline ends. The CDR3 DNA follows: TGTGCCAGCAGCACTGGGGGGGCCTACTATGGCTACACCTTC. Its protein product is CASSTGGAYYGYTF. Filled out from reference TRBV5-4 and TRBJ1-2, the complete variable domain reads ETGVTQSPTHLIKTRGQQVTLRCSSQSGHNTVSWYQQALGQGPQFIFQYYREEENGRGNFPPRFSGLQFPNYSSELNVNALELDDSALYLCASSTGGAYYGYTFGSGTRLTVV.

The genes are TRBV7-9 and TRBJ2-5, with TRBD1 matching 8 bases. The CDR3 spans 14 residues. Unmatched junction bases numbered 3, after V lost 2 bases and J lost 4 bases. CDR1 is SEHNR, CDR2 FQNEAQ, per germline (reference sequence). The CDR3 is CASSLTGGRETQYF. The DNA of the CDR3 is TGTGCCAGCAGCTTAACAGGGGGTCGAGAGACCCAGTACTTC.

V gene TRBV2 combines with J gene TRBJ2-5; TRBD1 matches 8 bases. Germline-derived CDR1 and CDR2 are SNHLY and FYNNEI. CDR3 length equals 13 residues. V lost 7 bases, J lost 3 bases, and 4 bases stayed unmatched. Here the CDR3 DNA reads TGTGCCAGCATCAGGGGGCGTAAAGAGACCCAGTACTTC. Translation: CASIRGRKETQYF.

The J gene is TRBJ1-3, the V gene TRBV5-1, with 7 bases fitting TRBD1. Germline V gives CDR1 SGHRS, CDR2 YFSETQ. The ends lost 0 bases at V and 0 bases at J; junction bases unmatched: 6. The CDR3 loop spans 17 amino acids. CDR3: CASSLGGQIFSGNTIYF. The CDR3, as DNA: TGCGCCAGCAGCTTGGGGGGACAGATATTCTCTGGAAACACCATATATTTT.

J is TRBJ1-2 and V is TRBV2; no clear D. V was shortened by 8 bases and J by 2 bases, with 12 bases between the two germline ends. Germline V gives CDR1 SNHLY, CDR2 FYNNEI. The CDR3 runs 13 residues. The chain's CDR3 is CASAREGNYGYTF. CDR3 DNA sequence: TGTGCCAGCGCCAGAGAGGGAAACTATGGCTACACCTTC.

This clone was detected only a few times. V and J are TRBV7-9 and TRBJ1-2; D gene ambiguous. The CDR3 spans 14 residues. V lost 2 bases and J 2 bases, leaving 9 bases between the germline ends. Looked up from germline, CDR1 is SEHNR and CDR2 is FQNEAQ (reference sequence). For the CDR3, the DNA is TGTGCCAGCAGCTTAACCGGGAGCAACTATGGCTACACCTTC. This codes for CASSLTGSNYGYTF.

The rearrangement joins TRBV4-3 to TRBJ2-5; tentative D call: TRBD2 (5 bases). The germline CDR1 and CDR2 sequences are LGHNA and YSLEER. CDR3 length: 17 amino acids. V lost 4 bases to trimming and J lost 1 base, with 19 bases between them. DNA for the CDR3: TGCGCCAGCAGCCCCGACCTAGCCCAAAGTGGCCAAGAGACCCAGTACTTC. The encoded protein is CASSPDLAQSGQETQYF.

The gene calls are TRBV9 and TRBJ2-7; 10 positions agree with TRBD1. Germline V lookup: CDR1 SGDLS, CDR2 YYNGEE. The V gene end was trimmed by 4 bases and the J gene end by 3 bases; junction bases not matched to a gene: 10. The CDR3 contains 16 residues. The CDR3 nucleotides are TGTGCCAGCAGCCCAAAGTGGGGGACAGGGGACTACGAGCAGTACTTC. This sequence encodes CASSPKWGTGDYEQYF.

The V call is TRBV5-4, the J call TRBJ1-2; a weak D match, TRBD1 (5 bases). V was pared by 4 bases and J by 1 base, with 11 bases between. The CDR3 has 14 amino acids. Germline CDR1 SGHNT, CDR2 YYREEE (reference sequence). The CDR3 is CASSADKVNYGYTF. The CDR3 DNA sequence: TGTGCCAGCAGCGCGGACAAGGTTAACTATGGCTACACCTTC.